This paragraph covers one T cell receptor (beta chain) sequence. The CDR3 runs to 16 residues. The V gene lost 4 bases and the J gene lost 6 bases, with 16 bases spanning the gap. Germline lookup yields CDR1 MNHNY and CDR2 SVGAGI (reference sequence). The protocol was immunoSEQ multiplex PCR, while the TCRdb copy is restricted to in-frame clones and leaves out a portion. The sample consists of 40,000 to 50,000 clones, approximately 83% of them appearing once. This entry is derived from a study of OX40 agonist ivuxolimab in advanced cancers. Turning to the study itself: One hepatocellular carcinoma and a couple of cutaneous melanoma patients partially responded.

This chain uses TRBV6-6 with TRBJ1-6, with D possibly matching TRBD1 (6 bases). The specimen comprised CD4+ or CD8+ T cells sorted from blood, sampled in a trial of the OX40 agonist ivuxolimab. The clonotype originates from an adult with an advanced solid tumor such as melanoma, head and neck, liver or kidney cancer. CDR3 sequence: CASSFLGQTANSPLHF. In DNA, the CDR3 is TGTGCCAGCAGTTTCCTTGGACAGACGGCTAATTCACCCCTCCACTTT.